Listed below are T cell receptor beta chains from one sample, sequenced in a study of T cell responses to AZD1222 COVID-19 vaccine. The data were produced by immunoSEQ multiplex PCR, yet TCRdb's version contains in-frame clones alone and is incomplete. The table includes approximately 140,000 clones, approximately 92% detected once. The sample here was peripheral blood, taken on day 0 of AZD1222 vaccination. The receptor source for this set is an adult in good health. The CDR3 runs from the conserved cysteine through the conserved F or W. A D gene is named only where the DNA matches it firmly. Some rows have no size entry. The others give once, few or many, or a class for an expanded clone.

V gene	clone size	D gene	J gene	CDR3 protein
TRBV19	-	-	TRBJ1-5	CASSNSDSPNQPQHF
TRBV6-6	-	-	TRBJ2-1	CASSYRGERYNEQFF
TRBV19	-	-	TRBJ2-7	CASSPIAFTPGEQYF
TRBV19	-	-	TRBJ1-2	CASYLNYGYTF
TRBV5-1	-	TRBD1	TRBJ1-5	CASSLGQGAGQPQHF
TRBV7-2	-	-	TRBJ1-1	CASSLMGLPGREAFF
TRBV4-1	-	-	TRBJ2-7	CASSQDLGIQYF
TRBV6-2/TRBV6-3	-	TRBD2	TRBJ2-1	CASSSWGTSGPNEQFF
TRBV28	-	-	TRBJ1-5	CASSLTGIYQPQHF
TRBV5-6	-	TRBD2	TRBJ2-4	CASSLIAGTAKNIQYF
TRBV11-2	-	TRBD1	TRBJ2-7	CASRRTGGYEQYF
TRBV29-1	-	-	TRBJ1-1	CSVELGTFEAFF
TRBV14	-	-	TRBJ1-1	CASSQLGQVTEAFF
TRBV7-3	once	-	TRBJ2-1	CASSLPGGAYNEQFF
TRBV4-2	-	-	TRBJ2-4	CASSQANIQYF
TRBV4-2	-	-	TRBJ2-2	CASSQDLPQGGTGELFF